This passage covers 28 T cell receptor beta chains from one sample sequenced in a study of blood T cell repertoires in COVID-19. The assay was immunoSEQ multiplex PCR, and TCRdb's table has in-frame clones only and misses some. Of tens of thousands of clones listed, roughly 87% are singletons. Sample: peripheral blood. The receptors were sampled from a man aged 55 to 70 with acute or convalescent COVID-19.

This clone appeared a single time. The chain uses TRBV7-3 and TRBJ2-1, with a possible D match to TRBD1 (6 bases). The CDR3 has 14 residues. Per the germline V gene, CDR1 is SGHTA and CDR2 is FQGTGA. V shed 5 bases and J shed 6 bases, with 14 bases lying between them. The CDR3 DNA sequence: TGTGCCAGCAGCGCGGCCAGGGGTTTCAATGAGCAGTTCTTC. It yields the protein CASSAARGFNEQFF.

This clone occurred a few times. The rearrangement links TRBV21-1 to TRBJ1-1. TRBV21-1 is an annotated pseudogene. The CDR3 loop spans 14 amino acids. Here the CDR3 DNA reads TGTGCCAGCAGCAAATTGGGGGGGAACACTGAAGCTTTCTTT. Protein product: CASSKLGGNTEAFF.

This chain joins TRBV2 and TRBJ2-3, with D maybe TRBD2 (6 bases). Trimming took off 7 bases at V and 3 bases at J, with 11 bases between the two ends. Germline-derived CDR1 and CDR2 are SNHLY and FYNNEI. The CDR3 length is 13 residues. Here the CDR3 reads CASTLGGTDTQYF. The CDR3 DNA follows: TGTGCCAGCACCCTAGGAGGGACAGATACGCAGTATTTT.

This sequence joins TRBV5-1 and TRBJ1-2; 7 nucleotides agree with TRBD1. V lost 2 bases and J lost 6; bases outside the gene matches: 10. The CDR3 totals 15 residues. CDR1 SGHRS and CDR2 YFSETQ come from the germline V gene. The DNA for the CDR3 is TGCGCCAGCAGCTTAAGACAGGGCCCTAGAGATGGCTACACCTTC. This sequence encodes CASSLRQGPRDGYTF.

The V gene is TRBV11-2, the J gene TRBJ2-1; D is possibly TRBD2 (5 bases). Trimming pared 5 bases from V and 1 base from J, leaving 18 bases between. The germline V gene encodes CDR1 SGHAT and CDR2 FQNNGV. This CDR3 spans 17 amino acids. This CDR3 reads CASSPLTRLASYNEQFF. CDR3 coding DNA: TGTGCCAGCAGCCCCTTAACCAGGCTAGCTTCCTACAATGAGCAGTTCTTC.

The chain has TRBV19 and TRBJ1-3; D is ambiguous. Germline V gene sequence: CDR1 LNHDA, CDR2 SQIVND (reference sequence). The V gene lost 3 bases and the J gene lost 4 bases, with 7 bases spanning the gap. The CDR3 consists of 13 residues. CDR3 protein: CASSIDIGNTIYF. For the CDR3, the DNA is TGTGCCAGTAGTATTGACATCGGAAACACCATATATTTT. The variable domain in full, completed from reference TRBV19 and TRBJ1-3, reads DGGITQSPKYLFRKEGQNVTLSCEQNLNHDAMYWYRQDPGQGLRLIYYSQIVNDFQKGDIAEGYSVSREKKESFPLTVTSAQKNPTAFYLCASSIDIGNTIYFGEGSWLTVV.

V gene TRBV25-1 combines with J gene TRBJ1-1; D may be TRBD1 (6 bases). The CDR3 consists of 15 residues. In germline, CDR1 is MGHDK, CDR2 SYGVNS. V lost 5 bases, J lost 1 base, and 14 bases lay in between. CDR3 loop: CASSQGGQPNTEAFF. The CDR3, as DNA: TGTGCCAGCAGTCAAGGCGGACAGCCGAACACTGAAGCTTTCTTT.

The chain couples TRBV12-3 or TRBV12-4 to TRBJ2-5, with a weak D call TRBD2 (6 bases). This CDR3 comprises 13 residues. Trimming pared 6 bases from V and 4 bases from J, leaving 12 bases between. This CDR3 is CASRTRLGETQYF. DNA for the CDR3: TGTGCCAGCAGGACTAGGCTTGGAGAGACCCAGTACTTC.

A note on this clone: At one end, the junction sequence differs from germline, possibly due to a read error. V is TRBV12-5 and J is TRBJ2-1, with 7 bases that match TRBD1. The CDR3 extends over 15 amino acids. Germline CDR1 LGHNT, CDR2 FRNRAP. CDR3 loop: CASGWRRTGGNEQFF. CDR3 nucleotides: TGCGCCTCAGGTTGGCGGAGGACAGGCGGCAATGAGCAGTTCTTC.

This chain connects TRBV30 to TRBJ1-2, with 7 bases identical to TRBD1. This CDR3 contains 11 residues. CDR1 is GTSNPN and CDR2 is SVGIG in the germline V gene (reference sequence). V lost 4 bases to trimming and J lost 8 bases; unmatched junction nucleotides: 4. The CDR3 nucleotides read TGTGCCTGGACTCAGGGGGGCGGCTACACCTTC. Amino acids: CAWTQGGGYTF.

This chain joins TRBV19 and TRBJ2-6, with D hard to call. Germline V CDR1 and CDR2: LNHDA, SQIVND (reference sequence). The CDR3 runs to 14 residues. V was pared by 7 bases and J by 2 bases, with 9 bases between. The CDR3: CASTNSPGANVLTF. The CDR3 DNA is TGTGCCAGTACTAACTCACCTGGGGCCAACGTCCTGACTTTC.

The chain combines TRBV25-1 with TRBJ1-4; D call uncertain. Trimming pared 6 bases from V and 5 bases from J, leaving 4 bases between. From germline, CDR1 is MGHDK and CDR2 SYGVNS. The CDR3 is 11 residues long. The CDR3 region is CASSQNEKLFF. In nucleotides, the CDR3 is TGTGCCAGCAGCCAAAATGAAAAACTGTTTTTT.

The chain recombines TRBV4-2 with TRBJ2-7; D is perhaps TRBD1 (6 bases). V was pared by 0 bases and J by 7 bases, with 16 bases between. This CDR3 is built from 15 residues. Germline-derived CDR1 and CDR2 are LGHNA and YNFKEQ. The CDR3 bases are TGTGCCAGCAGCCAAGATTTAGCAGGGGCGTTTGAGCAGTACTTC. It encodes CASSQDLAGAFEQYF.

The CDR3 DNA reads TGTGCCAGCAGCATCGGGACTCTTCGGGAAAACTATGGCTACACCTTC. Protein: CASSIGTLRENYGYTF. The V call is TRBV6-2 or TRBV6-3, the J call TRBJ1-2; D possibly corresponds to TRBD1 (5 bases). CDR3 length equals 16 residues. V was clipped by 6 bases and J by 2 bases, with 19 bases between them. The V gene's germline CDR1 is MNHEY and CDR2 SVGEGT.

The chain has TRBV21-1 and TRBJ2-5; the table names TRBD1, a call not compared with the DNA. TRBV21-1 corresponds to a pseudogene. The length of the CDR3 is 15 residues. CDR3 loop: CASSKARRGQETQYF. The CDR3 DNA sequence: TGTGCCAGCAGCAAAGCAAGAAGGGGACAAGAGACCCAGTACTTC.

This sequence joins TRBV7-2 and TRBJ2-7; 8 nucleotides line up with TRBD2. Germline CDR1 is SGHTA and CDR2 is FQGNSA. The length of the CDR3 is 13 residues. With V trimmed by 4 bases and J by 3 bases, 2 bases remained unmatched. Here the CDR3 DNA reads TGTGCCAGCAGCTCCGGGGGGGGCTACGAGCAGTACTTC. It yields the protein CASSSGGGYEQYF.

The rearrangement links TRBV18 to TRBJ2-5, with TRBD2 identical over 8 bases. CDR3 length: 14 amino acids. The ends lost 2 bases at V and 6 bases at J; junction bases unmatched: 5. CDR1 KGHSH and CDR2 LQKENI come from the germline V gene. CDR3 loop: CASSPGRGAQTQYF. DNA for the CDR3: TGTGCCAGCTCACCAGGGCGGGGGGCCCAGACCCAGTACTTC. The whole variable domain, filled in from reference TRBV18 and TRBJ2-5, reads NAGVMQNPRHLVRRRGQEARLRCSPMKGHSHVYWYRQLPEEGLKFMVYLQKENIIDESGMPKERFSAEFPKEGPSILRIQQVVRGDSAAYFCASSPGRGAQTQYFGPGTRLLVL.

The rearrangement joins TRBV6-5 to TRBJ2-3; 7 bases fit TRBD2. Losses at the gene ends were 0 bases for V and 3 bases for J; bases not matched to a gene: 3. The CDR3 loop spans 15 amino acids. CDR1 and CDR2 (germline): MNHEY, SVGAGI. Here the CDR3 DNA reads TGTGCCAGCAGTTACTCGGGGGGGAGAACAGATACGCAGTATTTT. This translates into CASSYSGGRTDTQYF.

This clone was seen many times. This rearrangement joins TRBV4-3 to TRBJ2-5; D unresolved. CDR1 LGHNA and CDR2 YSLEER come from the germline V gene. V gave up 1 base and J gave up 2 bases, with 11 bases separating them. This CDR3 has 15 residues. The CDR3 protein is CASSQGRLLQETQYF. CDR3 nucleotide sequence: TGCGCCAGCAGCCAAGGGAGACTCCTACAAGAGACCCAGTACTTC.

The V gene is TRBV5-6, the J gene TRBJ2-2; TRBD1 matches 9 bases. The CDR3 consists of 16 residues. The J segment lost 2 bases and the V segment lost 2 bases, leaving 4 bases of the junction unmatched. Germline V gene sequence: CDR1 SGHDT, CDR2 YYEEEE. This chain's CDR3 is CASSFTGQGNTGELFF. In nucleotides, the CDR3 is TGTGCCAGCAGCTTTACGGGACAGGGAAACACCGGGGAGCTGTTTTTT.

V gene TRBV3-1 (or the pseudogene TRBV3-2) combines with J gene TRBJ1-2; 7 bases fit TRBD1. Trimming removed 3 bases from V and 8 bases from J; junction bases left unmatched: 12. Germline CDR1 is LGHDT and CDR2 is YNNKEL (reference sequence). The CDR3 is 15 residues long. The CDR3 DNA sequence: TGTGCCAGCAGCCAGGGCCCGACAGGGACACAAGGCTACACCTTC. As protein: CASSQGPTGTQGYTF.

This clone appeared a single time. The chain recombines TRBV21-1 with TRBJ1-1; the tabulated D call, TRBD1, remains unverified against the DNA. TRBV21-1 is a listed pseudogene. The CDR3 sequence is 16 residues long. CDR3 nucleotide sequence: TGTGCCAGCAGCAAAGCCCTCCGCAGGGGTGGTACTGAAGCTTTCTTT. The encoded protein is CASSKALRRGGTEAFF.

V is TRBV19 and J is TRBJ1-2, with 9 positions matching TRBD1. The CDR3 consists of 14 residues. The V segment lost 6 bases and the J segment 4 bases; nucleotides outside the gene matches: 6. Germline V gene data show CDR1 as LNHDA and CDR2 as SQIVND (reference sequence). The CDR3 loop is CASRETGGVYGYTF. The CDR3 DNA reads TGTGCCAGTAGAGAGACAGGGGGGGTCTATGGCTACACCTTC.

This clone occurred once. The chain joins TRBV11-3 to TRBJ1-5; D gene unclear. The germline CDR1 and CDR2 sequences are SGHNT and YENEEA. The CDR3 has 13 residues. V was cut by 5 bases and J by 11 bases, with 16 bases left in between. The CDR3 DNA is TGTGCCAGCAGCCTAAAAGGTTTAGCGACCCAGCATTTT. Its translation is CASSLKGLATQHF.

CDR3 protein: CADRRWSNQPQHF. CDR3 coding DNA: TGTGCCGACCGGAGGTGGAGCAATCAGCCCCAGCATTTT. The rearrangement links TRBV19 to TRBJ1-5; D gene unclear. From germline, CDR1 is LNHDA and CDR2 SQIVND (reference sequence). The CDR3 is 13 amino acids. Trimming pared 11 bases from V and 1 base from J, leaving 12 bases between.

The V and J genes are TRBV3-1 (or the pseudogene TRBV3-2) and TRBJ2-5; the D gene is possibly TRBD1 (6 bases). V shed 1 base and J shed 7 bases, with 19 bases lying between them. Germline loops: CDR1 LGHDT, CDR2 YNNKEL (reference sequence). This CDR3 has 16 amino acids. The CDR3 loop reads CASSQGAGVIRGTQYF. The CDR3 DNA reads TGTGCCAGCAGCCAAGGGGCAGGGGTGATTCGAGGGACCCAGTACTTC.

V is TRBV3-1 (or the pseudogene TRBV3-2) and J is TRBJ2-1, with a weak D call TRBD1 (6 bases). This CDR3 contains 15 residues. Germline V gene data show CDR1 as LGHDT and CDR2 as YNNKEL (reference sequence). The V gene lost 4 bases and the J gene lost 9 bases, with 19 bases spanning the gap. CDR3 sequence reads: CASSLRGGVATEQFF. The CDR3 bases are TGTGCCAGCAGCCTAAGAGGGGGAGTAGCGACTGAGCAGTTCTTC.

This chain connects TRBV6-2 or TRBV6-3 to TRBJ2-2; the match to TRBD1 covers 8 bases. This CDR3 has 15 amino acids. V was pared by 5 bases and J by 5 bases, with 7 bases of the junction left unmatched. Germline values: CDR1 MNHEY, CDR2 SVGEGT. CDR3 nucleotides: TGTGCCAGCAGTCCGCAGACAGGGGTAACCGGGGAGCTGTTTTTT. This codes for CASSPQTGVTGELFF.